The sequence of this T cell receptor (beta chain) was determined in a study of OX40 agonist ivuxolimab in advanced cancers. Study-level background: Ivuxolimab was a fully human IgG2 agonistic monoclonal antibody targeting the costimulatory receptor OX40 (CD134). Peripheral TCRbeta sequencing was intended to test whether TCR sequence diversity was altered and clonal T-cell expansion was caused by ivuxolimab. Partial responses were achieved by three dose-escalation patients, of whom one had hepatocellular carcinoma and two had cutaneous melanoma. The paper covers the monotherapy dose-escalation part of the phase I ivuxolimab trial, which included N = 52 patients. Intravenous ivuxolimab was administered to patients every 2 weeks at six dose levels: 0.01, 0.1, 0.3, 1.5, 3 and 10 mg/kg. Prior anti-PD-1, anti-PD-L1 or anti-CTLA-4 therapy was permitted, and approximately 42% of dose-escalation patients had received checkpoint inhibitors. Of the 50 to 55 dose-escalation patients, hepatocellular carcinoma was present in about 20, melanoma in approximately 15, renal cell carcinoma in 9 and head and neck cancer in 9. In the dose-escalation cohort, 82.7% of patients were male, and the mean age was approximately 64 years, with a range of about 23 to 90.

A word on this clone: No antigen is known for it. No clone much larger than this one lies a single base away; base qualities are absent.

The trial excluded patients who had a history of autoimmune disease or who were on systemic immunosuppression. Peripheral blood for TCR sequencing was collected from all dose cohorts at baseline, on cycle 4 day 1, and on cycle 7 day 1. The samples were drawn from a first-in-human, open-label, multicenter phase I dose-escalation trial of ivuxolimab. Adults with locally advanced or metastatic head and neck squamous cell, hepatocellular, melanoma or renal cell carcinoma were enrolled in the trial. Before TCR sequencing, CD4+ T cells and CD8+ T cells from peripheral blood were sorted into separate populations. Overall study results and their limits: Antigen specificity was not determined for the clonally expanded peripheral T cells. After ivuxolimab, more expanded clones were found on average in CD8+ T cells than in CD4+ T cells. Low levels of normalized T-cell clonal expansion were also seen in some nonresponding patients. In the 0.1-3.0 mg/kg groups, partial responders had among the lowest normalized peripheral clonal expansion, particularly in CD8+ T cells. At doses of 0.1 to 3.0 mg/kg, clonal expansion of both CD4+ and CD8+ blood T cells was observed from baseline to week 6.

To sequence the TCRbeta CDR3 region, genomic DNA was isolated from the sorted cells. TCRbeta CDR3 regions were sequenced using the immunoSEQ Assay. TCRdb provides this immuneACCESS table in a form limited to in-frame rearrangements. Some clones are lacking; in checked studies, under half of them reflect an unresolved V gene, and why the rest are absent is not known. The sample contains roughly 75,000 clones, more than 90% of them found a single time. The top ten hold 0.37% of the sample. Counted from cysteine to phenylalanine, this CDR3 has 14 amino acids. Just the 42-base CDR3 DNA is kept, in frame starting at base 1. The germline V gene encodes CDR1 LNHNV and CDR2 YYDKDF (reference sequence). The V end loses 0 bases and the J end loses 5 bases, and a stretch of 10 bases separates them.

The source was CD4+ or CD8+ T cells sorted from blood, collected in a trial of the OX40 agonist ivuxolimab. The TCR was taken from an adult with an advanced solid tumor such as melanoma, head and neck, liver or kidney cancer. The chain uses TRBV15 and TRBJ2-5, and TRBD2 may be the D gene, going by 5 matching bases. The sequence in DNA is TGTGCCACCAGCAGAGATCCCAGAGGGGAGACCCAGTACTTC. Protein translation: CATSRDPRGETQYF.